This TCR beta chain was identified during a study of T-cell reconstitution after alpha-beta-depleted transplantation in children. Trimming stripped 6 bases from V and 1 base from J, with 11 bases between. The CDR3 contains 13 residues. CDR1 and CDR2 from the germline V gene are DFQATT and SNEGSKA (reference sequence). The TCRbeta library was prepared with unique molecular identifiers. TCRdb itself ran the PCR reads through MiXCR, one entry per CDR3 protein. The sample contains 450,000 to 500,000 distinct CDR3 sequences, about an eighth of which appear only once. This clonotype appeared a few times. The clonotype originates from a human donor who donated a stem cell graft to a child with combined immunodeficiency. The sample in question was PBMCs from the stem cell graft donor, obtained from the stem cell graft. This chain uses TRBV20-1 with TRBJ2-3; D remains ambiguous. The CDR3 loop is CSAGLQGTDTQYF. The CDR3 DNA is TGCAGTGCAGGGCTTCAAGGCACAGATACGCAGTATTTT.